Following are 11 T cell receptor beta chains from one sample sequenced in a study of blood T cell repertoires in COVID-19. This table comes from immunoSEQ multiplex PCR, and its TCRdb copy is limited to in-frame clones, with some not included. The sample lists 130,000 or so clones; just over 85% were seen once. Sample: peripheral blood. These receptor sequences come from a woman aged 60-70 years with acute or convalescent COVID-19.

The chain is built from TRBV27 and TRBJ2-3, with D tentatively TRBD1 (5 bases). The CDR3 extends over 15 amino acids. The V and J ends lost 2 bases and 0 bases respectively, with 9 bases between them. The germline V gene encodes CDR1 MNHEY and CDR2 SMNVEV (reference sequence). For the CDR3, the DNA is TGTGCCAGCAGTTTAGAGGCAGGGAGCACAGATACGCAGTATTTT. This encodes CASSLEAGSTDTQYF.

DNA of the CDR3: TGTGCCAGCAGTGAAGCGGGACACCTCGACCTCTCCTACGAGCAGTACTTC. Encoded protein: CASSEAGHLDLSYEQYF. The chain recombines TRBV6-1 with TRBJ2-7; D is possibly TRBD1 (6 bases). The V end was cut by 0 bases, the J end by 0 bases, with 15 bases between. Germline-derived CDR1 and CDR2 are MNHNS and SASEGT. The CDR3 runs 17 residues.

The genes are TRBV11-3 and TRBJ2-1; D might be TRBD2 (7 bases). The CDR3 consists of 13 residues. Per the germline V gene, CDR1 is SGHNT and CDR2 is YENEEA. V lost 1 base to trimming and J lost 12 bases, with 13 bases between them. The CDR3 loop reads CASSLAGGSGQFF. The CDR3 DNA sequence: TGTGCCAGCAGCTTAGCGGGGGGCTCTGGGCAGTTCTTC.

This chain uses TRBV29-1 with TRBJ2-7, with 11 positions matching TRBD1. V lost 5 bases and J lost 11; bases outside the gene matches: 11. Germline V gives CDR1 SQVTM, CDR2 ANQGSEA. CDR3 length equals 13 residues. CDR3 sequence reads: CSVLIPGQGGEYF. The DNA for the CDR3 is TGCAGCGTTCTTATCCCGGGACAGGGGGGGGAGTACTTC.

The chain carries TRBV7-9 and TRBJ1-2; D is perhaps TRBD1 (5 bases). In germline, CDR1 is SEHNR, CDR2 FQNEAQ (reference sequence). Trimming removed 1 base from V and 3 bases from J, with 15 bases in between. The CDR3 is 16 amino acids. This CDR3 reads CASSLGGREPDYGYTF. The CDR3 coding sequence is TGTGCCAGCAGCTTAGGGGGCAGGGAACCCGACTATGGCTACACCTTC.

V and J are TRBV10-2 and TRBJ2-2, with TRBD2 matching over 9 bases. After removal of 0 bases from V and 2 bases from J, the junction contained 7 bases not matched to a gene. CDR3 size: 18 residues. Germline V gene data show CDR1 as WSHSY and CDR2 as SAAADI. Written as DNA, the CDR3 is TGCGCCAGCAGTGAGTCTTCCCCTAGCGGGGTTAACACCGGGGAGCTGTTTTTT. It yields the protein CASSESSPSGVNTGELFF.

This chain uses TRBV6-5 with TRBJ2-7; TRBD1 agrees at 10 bases. This CDR3 has 15 amino acids. Germline CDR1 reads MNHEY; CDR2 reads SVGAGI. The V and J ends lost 7 bases and 5 bases, in that order; junction bases with no gene match: 11. CDR3: CASTPPGQGFNEQYF. CDR3 coding DNA: TGTGCCAGCACCCCCCCGGGACAGGGGTTCAACGAGCAGTACTTC.

The table lists this clone with a count of one. The chain employs TRBV15 and TRBJ1-1, with a weak D call TRBD1 (5 bases). CDR3 length equals 13 residues. Trimming removed 8 bases from V and 3 bases from J, with 13 bases in between. Germline-derived CDR1 and CDR2 are LNHNV and YYDKDF (reference sequence). This chain's CDR3 is CATAAGLHTEAFF. CDR3 DNA sequence: TGTGCCACCGCCGCAGGGTTGCACACTGAAGCTTTCTTT.

J is TRBJ1-2 and V is TRBV6-5, with TRBD1 matching over 8 bases. The CDR3 is 15 amino acids. J gave up 5 bases and V 0 bases, and 5 bases lay outside the gene matches. Looked up from germline, CDR1 is MNHEY and CDR2 is SVGAGI. The CDR3: CASSYSGQANYGYTF. The CDR3 nucleotides are TGTGCCAGCAGTTACTCGGGACAGGCAAATTATGGCTACACCTTC.

The chain combines TRBV2 with TRBJ2-5; no clear D. The germline V and J ends were trimmed by 7 bases and 1 base, with 7 bases remaining between them. The V gene's germline CDR1 is SNHLY and CDR2 FYNNEI. The CDR3 runs to 12 residues. The CDR3 nucleotides read TGTGCCAGCACTCAGTTCCAAGAGACCCAGTACTTC. It translates to CASTQFQETQYF.

The chain has TRBV2 and TRBJ1-1; no firm D call. The CDR3 has 14 amino acids. V lost 7 bases, J lost 1 base, and 13 bases lay in between. The germline CDR1 and CDR2 sequences are SNHLY and FYNNEI. This chain's CDR3 is CASMPLTANTEAFF. The DNA for the CDR3 is TGTGCCAGCATGCCCCTCACAGCGAACACTGAAGCTTTCTTT.